This T cell receptor beta chain originates from a study of blood T cell repertoires in COVID-19. Turning to the study itself: Samples of COVID-19 (acute and convalescent) were obtained from the United States, Italy and Spain. PBMCs, B-cell-depleted T cells, or T cells were the source of the cDNA or gDNA that made up the material.

Per the original data handling: Cell counts per sample came from amplifying reference gene primers. Measured with immunoSEQ multiplex PCR; TCRdb has only the in-frame clones, and not every one. The V and J calls and clone size are taken from that table; D and trimming were inferred from the DNA. The data hold 250,000 or so clones, with 87% observed a single time. Germline CDR1 and CDR2: MNHEY and SVGAGI. The V end was cut by 6 bases, the J end by 9 bases, with 12 bases between. CDR3 length equals 12 residues. Sequences were obtained from peripheral blood. The chain joins TRBV6-5 to TRBJ2-1; D is unclear. The sequence was collected from a woman between 35 and 50 years old who had recovered from COVID-19. DNA of the CDR3: TGTGCCAGCAGAGACATCGCCCTTGAGCAGTTCTTC. Protein sequence: CASRDIALEQFF.